A selection of T cell receptor beta chains follows, all from one sample in a study of T cell repertoires in cytomegalovirus infection. TCRdb ran MiXCR on the reads and lists one entry per CDR3 protein. The table lists approximately 350,000 distinct CDR3 sequences, approximately 35% of them singletons. Antigen specificity for these receptors is unknown. The sequenced sample was cultured PBMCs, obtained from culture after CMV antigen stimulation. The origin of the receptors is a human donor in good health (CMV status not recorded). Some clones in this sample may be carry-over from other donors' samples. CDR3s include the opening cysteine and the closing phenylalanine or tryptophan. D genes are given only for firm matches. A row's size may be missing; if present it is once, few, many or a size class.

length	V	size	J	D	DNA	CDR3
15	TRBV7-3	few	TRBJ2-1	NA	TGTGCCAGCAGCTCTCGACCACAGGGAAACAATGAGCAGTTCTTC	CASSSRPQGNNEQFF
14	TRBV6-2/TRBV6-3	NA	TRBJ2-1	TRBD1	TGTGCCAGCAGTTACTCCCAGGGGGCTTATGAGCAGTTCTTC	CASSYSQGAYEQFF
15	TRBV7-2	NA	TRBJ1-2	NA	TGTGCCAGCAGCTTAGGCGACGCCCCATACTATGGCTACACCTTC	CASSLGDAPYYGYTF
13	TRBV20-1	NA	TRBJ2-3	NA	TGCAGTGCTATACGACTGCACACAGATACGCAGTATTTT	CSAIRLHTDTQYF
14	TRBV2	NA	TRBJ2-5	TRBD1	TGTGCCAGCAAACCGGGACAGGTAGAAGAGACCCAGTACTTC	CASKPGQVEETQYF
14	TRBV19	NA	TRBJ2-3	TRBD1	TGTGCCAGTAAGTGGACAGGGGGCGAAGATACGCAGTATTTT	CASKWTGGEDTQYF
18	TRBV6-1	few	TRBJ2-2	TRBD2	TGTGCCAGCAGTAAATCCGGACTAGCGGGAGTAGGACTTGGGGAGCTGTTTTTT	CASSKSGLAGVGLGELFF
13	TRBV28	NA	TRBJ2-1	NA	TGTGCCAGCAGTTCTAATATCCTCAATGAGCAGTTCTTC	CASSSNILNEQFF
14	TRBV19	NA	TRBJ2-1	TRBD2	TGTGCCAGTAGTATCGGACTAGGGCCTGATGAGCAGTTCTTC	CASSIGLGPDEQFF
14	TRBV19	NA	TRBJ2-7	NA	TGTGCCAGTAGTCCAGGGACATTTGTCTACGAGCAGTACTTC	CASSPGTFVYEQYF
15	TRBV12-3/TRBV12-4	NA	TRBJ2-1	TRBD2	TGTGCCAGCAGCCCTACCGGGACTAGCGGCCATGAGCAGTTCTTC	CASSPTGTSGHEQFF
13	TRBV7-2	many	TRBJ1-1	NA	TGTGCCAGCAGCCTCAGGGGCTTCACTGAAGCTTTCTTT	CASSLRGFTEAFF
12	TRBV19	NA	TRBJ2-3	NA	TGTGCCAGTAGCCCCCCTTTTGATACGCAGTATTTT	CASSPPFDTQYF
14	TRBV7-2	many	TRBJ1-1	NA	TGTGCCAGCAGCTTAGCGGCATTGAACACTGAAGCTTTCTTT	CASSLAALNTEAFF
15	TRBV12-3/TRBV12-4	NA	TRBJ2-5	NA	TGTGCCAGCAGTTTTTCCAACCGACTCGACGAGACCCAGTACTTC	CASSFSNRLDETQYF
14	TRBV6-5	few	TRBJ2-7	TRBD2	TGTGCCAGCAGTTATGAGCGGGAGTACTACGAGCAGTACTTC	CASSYEREYYEQYF
17	TRBV7-3	many	TRBJ2-7	TRBD1	TGTGCCAGCAGCTACCGGGACAGGGGGCGTAGGCCCTACGAGCAGTACTTC	CASSYRDRGRRPYEQYF
18	TRBV4-1	few	TRBJ2-3	TRBD2	TGCGCCAGCAGCCTTAACGCGGCTAGCGGGAGGGCTCCAGATACGCAGTATTTT	CASSLNAASGRAPDTQYF
13	TRBV7-9	NA	TRBJ1-1	TRBD1	TGTGCCAGCAGCGCGAGGGGGCGCGGTGAAGCTTTCTTT	CASSARGRGEAFF
17	TRBV11-2	NA	TRBJ2-3	NA	TGTGCCAGCAGCTGGGGACGATGGGAAGAAGGGACAGATACGCAGTATTTT	CASSWGRWEEGTDTQYF
15	TRBV12-3/TRBV12-4	NA	TRBJ2-1	NA	TGTGCCAGCAGACAAAGCGGTAGCTCCTACAATGAGCAGTTCTTC	CASRQSGSSYNEQFF
11	TRBV24-1	few	TRBJ2-5	NA	TGTGCCACCAGTCTGGATGGGGTACAGTACTTC	CATSLDGVQYF
15	TRBV4-1	NA	TRBJ1-6	NA	TGCGCCAGCAGCCAAGCCCTCTACGGGGGGTCACCCCTCCACTTT	CASSQALYGGSPLHF
13	TRBV7-2	many	TRBJ1-1	NA	TGTGCCAGCAGCTTAGACCGGGGCACTGAAGCTTTCTTT	CASSLDRGTEAFF
14	TRBV10-2	NA	TRBJ1-1	NA	TGCGCCAGCAGTGAAAAGGGCCGCGCCTCTGAAGCTTTCTTT	CASSEKGRASEAFF
14	TRBV4-1	NA	TRBJ2-1	NA	TGCGCCAGCAGCCAAGATCACGATATCAGGGAGCAGTTCTTC	CASSQDHDIREQFF
14	TRBV6-1	NA	TRBJ2-7	TRBD2	TGTGCCAGCACCCAACTAGCGGGAGCAAGCGAGCAGTACTTC	CASTQLAGASEQYF
13	TRBV7-2	few	TRBJ1-2	NA	TGTGCCAGCAGCCTGCCGCGGGGGCGAGGCTACACCTTC	CASSLPRGRGYTF
14	TRBV7-9	NA	TRBJ2-5	NA	TGTGCCACCTCGGCTAGGTTTAAGCAAGAGACCCAGTACTTC	CATSARFKQETQYF
13	TRBV7-9	few	TRBJ1-6	NA	TGTGCCAGCAGCTTCATTGCACTGTCACCCCTCCACTTT	CASSFIALSPLHF
17	TRBV7-6	NA	TRBJ2-7	TRBD2	TGTGCCAGCAGCTTCTCAAAGACTAGCGGGGACTCCTACGAGCAGTACTTC	CASSFSKTSGDSYEQYF
16	TRBV10-3	few	TRBJ2-1	NA	TGTGCCATCAGTGAGGGGGATGTACTAGTCTACAATGAGCAGTTCTTC	CAISEGDVLVYNEQFF